This is a list of T cell receptor beta chains from one sample in a study of blood T cell repertoires in COVID-19. Clones were sequenced by immunoSEQ multiplex PCR, and TCRdb holds only the in-frame ones, with some missing. The sample lists some 190,000 clones, about 86% seen once, with 1.5% in the top ten. What was sequenced was peripheral blood. The receptor source for this set is a man in his late teens or twenties with active or convalescent COVID-19. The CDR3 runs from the conserved cysteine through the conserved F or W. D genes are given only for firm matches. Clone size is given for some rows only: seen once, a few or many times, or a class if the clone is expanded.

D: TRBD2
V: TRBV3-1/TRBV3-2
size: -
J: TRBJ2-7
CDR3: CASSQQVPGLAGYEQYF
DNA: TGTGCCAGCAGCCAGCAGGTGCCGGGACTAGCGGGGTACGAGCAGTACTTC

D: TRBD1
V: TRBV29-1
size: -
J: TRBJ2-7
CDR3: CSVGGRYYEQYF
DNA: TGCAGCGTAGGGGGCAGGTACTACGAGCAGTACTTC

D: -
V: TRBV10-3
size: -
J: TRBJ2-7
CDR3: CAISESPRRTEQYF
DNA: TGTGCCATCAGTGAGTCCCCTAGAAGAACCGAGCAGTACTTC

D: -
V: TRBV15
size: -
J: TRBJ1-1
CDR3: CATSRDRGKAFF
DNA: TGTGCCACCAGCAGAGATCGGGGGAAAGCTTTCTTT

D: TRBD2
V: TRBV7-2
size: -
J: TRBJ2-5
CDR3: CASSYGTTTRETQYF
DNA: TGTGCCAGCAGCTACGGGACTACCACGCGGGAGACCCAGTACTTC

D: TRBD1
V: TRBV19
size: -
J: TRBJ1-2
CDR3: CASRQGQGRGYTF
DNA: TGTGCCAGTAGGCAGGGACAGGGACGTGGCTACACCTTC

D: -
V: TRBV9
size: -
J: TRBJ1-3
CDR3: CASSVASDSGNTIYF
DNA: TGTGCCAGCAGCGTAGCTTCAGACTCTGGAAACACCATATATTTT

D: -
V: TRBV19
size: -
J: TRBJ1-5
CDR3: CASTEVQAYSNQPQHF
DNA: TGTGCCAGTACCGAGGTACAGGCATATAGCAATCAGCCCCAGCATTTT

D: TRBD2
V: TRBV19
size: few
J: TRBJ2-3
CDR3: CASSLRLAGGPGDTQYF
DNA: TGTGCCAGTAGTCTCAGACTAGCGGGAGGGCCTGGAGATACGCAGTATTTT

D: TRBD2
V: TRBV19
size: few
J: TRBJ2-7
CDR3: CASTSSGRALGYEQYF
DNA: TGTGCCAGTACCTCTAGCGGGAGGGCCCTCGGCTACGAGCAGTACTTC

D: -
V: TRBV5-6
size: -
J: TRBJ2-7
CDR3: CASSRTPYEQYF
DNA: TGTGCCAGCAGCAGAACACCGTACGAGCAGTACTTC

D: -
V: TRBV7-2
size: -
J: TRBJ2-6
CDR3: CASSLDIGSGANVLTF
DNA: TGTGCCAGCAGCTTAGATATCGGCTCTGGGGCCAACGTCCTGACTTTC

D: -
V: TRBV6-5
size: -
J: TRBJ1-1
CDR3: CASAERILNTEAFF
DNA: TGTGCCAGCGCGGAACGGATATTGAACACTGAAGCTTTCTTT

D: TRBD1
V: TRBV19
size: -
J: TRBJ2-7
CDR3: CASSMTGDTASYEQYF
DNA: TGTGCCAGTAGTATGACAGGGGACACCGCCTCCTACGAGCAGTACTTC

D: -
V: TRBV19
size: -
J: TRBJ1-1
CDR3: CASIRSLGQPNTEAFF
DNA: TGTGCCAGTATAAGGTCTCTGGGCCAGCCGAACACTGAAGCTTTCTTT

D: -
V: TRBV18
size: -
J: TRBJ1-3
CDR3: CASSPSVSGNTIYF
DNA: TGTGCCAGCTCACCGTCGGTCTCTGGAAACACCATATATTTT